Listed below are T cell receptor beta chains from one sample, sequenced in a study of blood T cell repertoires in COVID-19. Assay used: immunoSEQ multiplex PCR; TCRdb lists only in-frame clones, some missing. Among about 500,000 clones listed, approximately 91% were seen once. Sample: peripheral blood. The receptor set was obtained from a woman aged 45 to 65 with COVID-19, enrolled during active disease. Each CDR3 is given with its conserved first and last residue.

v_gene	j_gene	CDR3aa
TRBV2	TRBJ1-3	CASSYKRGNTIYF
TRBV23-1	TRBJ1-5	CASSQSVPGTGGRPQHF
TRBV27	TRBJ2-1	CASSFTHYNEQFF
TRBV2	TRBJ2-7	CASSLDRASYEQYF
TRBV19	TRBJ1-2	CASSIAGEGGYTF
TRBV5-1	TRBJ2-7	CASSLRGTYEQYF
TRBV5-1	TRBJ1-2	CASSLDPGQVYGYTF
TRBV19	TRBJ2-5	CASSIETSGSVETQYF
TRBV6-5	TRBJ2-7	CASTPRLVGSHEQYF
TRBV5-4	TRBJ2-3	CASSLGAQGRDTQYF
TRBV4-1	TRBJ1-3	CASSPRDRAYGNTIYF